This T cell receptor (beta chain) stems from a study of glioma-infiltrating T cells after dendritic cell vaccination. Study background: Samples are from glioblastoma patients in Phase I and II dendritic cell vaccine trials. Dendritic cells derived from monocytes and pulsed with autologous tumor lysate formed the vaccine.

The CDR3 sequence is 15 residues long. Trimming pared 5 bases from V and 2 bases from J, leaving 16 bases between. Germline V gene data show CDR1 as SGHRS and CDR2 as YFSETQ. This table comes from immunoSEQ multiplex PCR, and its TCRdb copy is limited to in-frame clones, with some not included. Counted here are roughly 80,000 clones, over 85% occurring once; the ten biggest clones make up under 4%. This clone was recorded once. None of the glioblastoma patients had an isocitrate dehydrogenase mutation. The material sequenced was blood, taken before dendritic cell vaccination. The chain employs TRBV5-1 and TRBJ2-5; D is perhaps TRBD2 (5 bases). This receptor was taken from a human donor with glioblastoma. The CDR3, as DNA: TGCGCCAGCAGAGTGACTACCCTAGGGCAAGAGACCCAGTACTTC. Its protein is CASRVTTLGQETQYF.